This passage covers 18 T cell receptor beta chains from one sample sequenced in a study of T cell changes during pregnancy in multiple sclerosis (dated by TCRdb to between 2017 and 2020). The protocol used for the library was the immunoSEQ multiplex PCR assay. TCRdb limited this immuneACCESS table to in-frame rearrangements with V and J called. A share of clones is missing; checked studies link under half to unresolved V genes, and the rest is unexplained. The sample contains roughly 48,000 clones, 85% to 95% of them found a single time. The top ten clones comprise approximately 6% of the sample. Sequenced material: CD8+ T cells from peripheral blood mononuclear cells, taken in the first trimester of pregnancy. The receptor set was obtained from a female donor with multiple sclerosis, enrolled in a pregnancy study.

In DNA, the CDR3 is TGTGCCAGCAGTTTTGGGACAAACACTGAAGCTTTCTTT. It yields the protein CASSFGTNTEAFF. The chain employs TRBV27 and TRBJ1-1; the D gene is possibly TRBD1 (6 bases). The V gene lost 3 bases and the J gene lost 2 bases, with 7 bases spanning the gap. The CDR3 length is 13 residues. Germline V gene sequence: CDR1 MNHEY, CDR2 SMNVEV (reference sequence).

The V gene is TRBV4-2, the J gene TRBJ1-2, with D perhaps matching TRBD1 (6 bases). Per germline, CDR1 LGHNA and CDR2 YNFKEQ. Trimming shortened V by 0 bases and J by 4 bases, and 18 bases separated the two germline ends. The length of the CDR3 is 17 residues. The chain's CDR3 is CASSQEGSQGLIYGYTF. The CDR3 region has the DNA TGTGCCAGCAGCCAAGAGGGTAGTCAGGGGTTGATCTATGGCTACACCTTC.

In this sample, this clone turned up once. The chain recombines TRBV30 with TRBJ1-1, with D unresolved. This CDR3 contains 13 residues. CDR1 is GTSNPN, CDR2 SVGIG, per germline (reference sequence). Trimming pared 0 bases from V and 1 base from J, leaving 6 bases between. The CDR3 region is CAWSVGENTEAFF. CDR3 in DNA: TGTGCCTGGAGTGTGGGAGAGAACACTGAAGCTTTCTTT.

This clone was seen only once. The chain has TRBV9 and TRBJ2-3; D is possibly TRBD1 (6 bases). Trimming took 4 bases from V and 2 from J, leaving 11 bases between them. Germline V gene sequence: CDR1 SGDLS, CDR2 YYNGEE. The CDR3 length is 14 residues. CDR3 sequence: CASSPTGNTDTQYF. CDR3 DNA: TGTGCCAGCAGCCCTACAGGGAACACAGATACGCAGTATTTT.

V gene TRBV7-8 combines with J gene TRBJ2-7, with D possibly being TRBD2 (6 bases). CDR1 is SGHVS, CDR2 FQNEAQ, per germline. There are 14 residues in the CDR3. V was clipped by 7 bases and J by 5 bases, with 18 bases between them. CDR3 coding DNA: TGTGCCAGCATCCCAAGCCCCGGAGGGGACGAGCAGTACTTC. It yields the protein CASIPSPGGDEQYF.

The chain combines TRBV5-1 with TRBJ2-2; D unresolved. V lost 4 bases, J lost 1 base, and 14 bases lay in between. CDR1 SGHRS and CDR2 YFSETQ come from the germline V gene. The CDR3 consists of 16 residues. Here the CDR3 reads CASSPEENLNTGELFF. CDR3 in DNA: TGCGCCAGCAGCCCCGAAGAGAACCTGAACACCGGGGAGCTGTTTTTT.

The chain links TRBV19 to TRBJ1-5; D is ambiguous. Germline assignment: CDR1 LNHDA and CDR2 SQIVND (reference sequence). Between the trimmed V and J ends, which lost 5 bases and 5 bases, there was a span of 16 bases. The CDR3 length is 15 residues. This chain's CDR3 is CASSPFRGGDQPQHF. CDR3 nucleotide sequence: TGTGCCAGTAGTCCTTTCCGGGGAGGAGATCAGCCCCAGCATTTT. Full variable domain (outside the CDR3, taken from reference TRBV19 and TRBJ1-5): DGGITQSPKYLFRKEGQNVTLSCEQNLNHDAMYWYRQDPGQGLRLIYYSQIVNDFQKGDIAEGYSVSREKKESFPLTVTSAQKNPTAFYLCASSPFRGGDQPQHFGDGTRLSIL.

V and J are TRBV27 and TRBJ1-4; D gene unclear. This CDR3 contains 17 residues. With 6 bases removed from V and 5 bases from J, the gap between germline ends came to 22 bases. Germline values: CDR1 MNHEY, CDR2 SMNVEV (reference sequence). The chain's CDR3 is CASSHLFDGRENEKLFF. Here the CDR3 DNA reads TGTGCCAGCAGCCACCTTTTCGATGGACGGGAAAATGAAAAACTGTTTTTT.

J is TRBJ1-2 and V is TRBV5-1; 7 bases fit TRBD1. This CDR3 region has 16 residues. CDR1 and CDR2 (germline): SGHRS, YFSETQ. V gave up 5 bases and J gave up 4 bases; unmatched junction bases: 14. For the CDR3, the DNA is TGCGCCAGCAGTACCGCTATGCCAGGGGGACTCTATGGCTACACCTTC. It specifies CASSTAMPGGLYGYTF.

The V gene is TRBV27, the J gene TRBJ2-7, with 7 bases fitting TRBD2. The germline gives CDR1 MNHEY, CDR2 SMNVEV (reference sequence). Unmatched junction bases numbered 10, after V lost 3 bases and J lost 5 bases. This CDR3 has 15 residues. The CDR3 coding sequence is TGTGCCAGCAGTTTGTACGGGAGGATCCCCAACGAGCAGTACTTC. This sequence encodes CASSLYGRIPNEQYF.

The chain couples TRBV9 to TRBJ2-7; D is possibly TRBD1 (5 bases). V dropped 0 bases and J dropped 2 bases, with 9 bases sitting between them. CDR1 SGDLS and CDR2 YYNGEE come from the germline V gene. This CDR3 contains 14 residues. The CDR3 is CASSVGDRTYEQYF. For the CDR3, the DNA is TGTGCCAGCAGCGTAGGTGACAGAACCTACGAGCAGTACTTC. The variable domain in full, with the rest retrieved from reference TRBV9 and TRBJ2-7, is DSGVTQTPKHLITATGQRVTLRCSPRSGDLSVYWYQQSLDQGLQFLIQYYNGEERAKGNILERFSAQQFPDLHSELNLSSLELGDSALYFCASSVGDRTYEQYFGPGTRLTVT.

V gene TRBV4-1 combines with J gene TRBJ1-1, with TRBD1 matching 8 bases. The CDR3 loop spans 12 amino acids. V lost 5 bases, J lost 7 bases, and 3 bases stayed unmatched. The germline V gene encodes CDR1 MGHRA and CDR2 YSYEKL. The CDR3 region is CASSLTGVEAFF. CDR3 sequence (DNA): TGCGCCAGCAGCTTGACAGGGGTTGAAGCTTTCTTT.

This chain links TRBV7-9 with TRBJ2-2, with 12 positions matching TRBD2. Germline V gene lookup returns CDR1 SEHNR and CDR2 FQNEAQ (reference sequence). There are 16 residues in the CDR3. With 5 bases clipped from V and 4 bases from J, the junction kept 5 bases outside the gene matches. CDR3 DNA: TGTGCCAGCAGCCCGCGGACTAGCGGGGCCACCGGGGAGCTGTTTTTT. Protein product: CASSPRTSGATGELFF.

The rearrangement links TRBV7-9 to TRBJ2-2; D gene uncertain. Germline CDR1 is SEHNR and CDR2 is FQNEAQ (reference sequence). The CDR3 length is 14 residues. Between the trimmed V and J ends, which lost 5 bases and 0 bases, there was a span of 7 bases. CDR3: CASSPSANTGELFF. Here the CDR3 DNA reads TGTGCCAGCAGCCCTAGTGCGAACACCGGGGAGCTGTTTTTT. The full variable domain, in which reference TRBV7-9 and TRBJ2-2 provide the parts outside the CDR3, is DTGVSQNPRHKITKRGQNVTFRCDPISEHNRLYWYRQTLGQGPEFLTYFQNEAQLEKSRLLSDRFSAERPKGSFSTLEIQRTEQGDSAMYLCASSPSANTGELFFGEGSRLTVL.

The chain is built from TRBV18 and TRBJ1-2, with D perhaps matching TRBD1 (6 bases). V was cut by 3 bases and J by 6 bases, with 17 bases left in between. The CDR3 covers 15 residues. Germline loops: CDR1 KGHSH, CDR2 LQKENI. In DNA form, the CDR3 reads TGTGCCAGCTCACCCCCCCGGGGGGGCAGAGATGGCTACACCTTC. Amino acids: CASSPPRGGRDGYTF.

The rearrangement links TRBV19 to TRBJ2-1, with D maybe TRBD2 (6 bases). This CDR3 has 13 amino acids. Germline loops: CDR1 LNHDA, CDR2 SQIVND (reference sequence). V gave up 3 bases and J gave up 5 bases, with 8 bases separating them. CDR3 in amino acids: CASSIGTDNEQFF. In DNA form, the CDR3 reads TGTGCCAGTAGTATCGGGACTGACAATGAGCAGTTCTTC.

The J gene is TRBJ1-1, the V gene TRBV9; tentatively, D is TRBD1 (6 bases). The V end was cut by 3 bases, the J end by 1 base, with 13 bases between. Germline CDR1 reads SGDLS; CDR2 reads YYNGEE. This CDR3 has 15 amino acids. The CDR3: CASSATGGGNTEAFF. The DNA of the CDR3 is TGTGCCAGCAGCGCGACAGGAGGAGGGAACACTGAAGCTTTCTTT.

The chain joins TRBV6-1 to TRBJ2-3; 8 bases are a match to TRBD1. V gave up 4 bases and J gave up 3 bases; unmatched junction bases: 6. The germline V gene encodes CDR1 MNHNS and CDR2 SASEGT. The CDR3 spans 15 residues. DNA of the CDR3: TGTGCCAGCAGTGGCGACAGGGGTCCGACAGATACGCAGTATTTT. This gives the protein CASSGDRGPTDTQYF.